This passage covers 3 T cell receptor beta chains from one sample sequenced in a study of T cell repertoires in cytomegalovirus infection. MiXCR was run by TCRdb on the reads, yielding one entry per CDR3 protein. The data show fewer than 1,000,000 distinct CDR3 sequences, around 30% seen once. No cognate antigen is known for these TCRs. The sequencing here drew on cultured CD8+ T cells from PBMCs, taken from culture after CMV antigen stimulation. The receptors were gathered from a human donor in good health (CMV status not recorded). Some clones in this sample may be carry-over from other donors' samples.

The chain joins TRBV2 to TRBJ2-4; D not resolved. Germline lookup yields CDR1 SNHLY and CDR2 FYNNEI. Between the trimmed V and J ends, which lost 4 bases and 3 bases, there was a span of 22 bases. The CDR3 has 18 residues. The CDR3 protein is CASSGLGPLKTFKNIQYF. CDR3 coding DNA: TGTGCCAGCAGTGGGTTAGGGCCTTTGAAAACATTCAAAAACATTCAGTACTTC.

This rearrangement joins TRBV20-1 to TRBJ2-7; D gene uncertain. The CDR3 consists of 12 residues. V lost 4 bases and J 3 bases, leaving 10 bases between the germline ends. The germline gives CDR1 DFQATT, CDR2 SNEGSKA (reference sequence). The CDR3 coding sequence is TGCAGTGCTATATCGGAGCACTACGAGCAGTACTTC. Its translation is CSAISEHYEQYF.

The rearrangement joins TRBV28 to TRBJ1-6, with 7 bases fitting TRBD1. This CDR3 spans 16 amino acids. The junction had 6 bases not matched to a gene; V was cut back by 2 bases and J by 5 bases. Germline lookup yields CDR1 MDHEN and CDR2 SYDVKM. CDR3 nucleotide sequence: TGTGCCAGCAGTTTAACGGGACAGCCTAATAATTCACCCCTCCACTTT. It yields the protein CASSLTGQPNNSPLHF.